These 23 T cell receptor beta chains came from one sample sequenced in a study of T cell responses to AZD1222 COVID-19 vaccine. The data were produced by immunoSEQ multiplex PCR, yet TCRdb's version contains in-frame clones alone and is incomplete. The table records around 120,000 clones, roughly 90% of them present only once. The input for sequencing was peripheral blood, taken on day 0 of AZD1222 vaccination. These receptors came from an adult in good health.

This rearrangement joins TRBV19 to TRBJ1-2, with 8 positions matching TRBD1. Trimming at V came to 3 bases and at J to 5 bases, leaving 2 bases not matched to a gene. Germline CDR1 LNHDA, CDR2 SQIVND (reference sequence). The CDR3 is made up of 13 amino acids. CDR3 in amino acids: CASSITGGYGYTF. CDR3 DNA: TGTGCCAGTAGTATCACAGGGGGTTATGGCTACACCTTC.

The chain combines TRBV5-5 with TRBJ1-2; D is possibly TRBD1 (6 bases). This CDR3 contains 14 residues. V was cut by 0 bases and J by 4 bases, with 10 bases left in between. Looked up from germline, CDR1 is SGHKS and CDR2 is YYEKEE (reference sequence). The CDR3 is CASSLDSTGYGYTF. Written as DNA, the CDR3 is TGTGCCAGCAGCTTGGATTCGACAGGCTATGGCTACACCTTC.

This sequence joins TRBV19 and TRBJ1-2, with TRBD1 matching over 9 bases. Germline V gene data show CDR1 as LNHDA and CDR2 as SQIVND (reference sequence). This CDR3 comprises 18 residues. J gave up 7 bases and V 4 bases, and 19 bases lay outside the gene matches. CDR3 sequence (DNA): TGTGCCAGTAGTACCGGTGGGACAGGGTCAAAGTGGTCCGGTGGCTACACCTTC. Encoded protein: CASSTGGTGSKWSGGYTF. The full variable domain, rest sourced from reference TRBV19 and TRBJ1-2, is DGGITQSPKYLFRKEGQNVTLSCEQNLNHDAMYWYRQDPGQGLRLIYYSQIVNDFQKGDIAEGYSVSREKKESFPLTVTSAQKNPTAFYLCASSTGGTGSKWSGGYTFGSGTRLTVV.

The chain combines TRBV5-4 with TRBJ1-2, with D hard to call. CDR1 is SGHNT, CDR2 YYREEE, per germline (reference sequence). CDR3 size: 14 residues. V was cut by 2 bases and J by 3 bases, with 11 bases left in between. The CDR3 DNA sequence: TGTGCCAGCAGCTTCGGAGGATCACACTATGGCTACACCTTC. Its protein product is CASSFGGSHYGYTF.

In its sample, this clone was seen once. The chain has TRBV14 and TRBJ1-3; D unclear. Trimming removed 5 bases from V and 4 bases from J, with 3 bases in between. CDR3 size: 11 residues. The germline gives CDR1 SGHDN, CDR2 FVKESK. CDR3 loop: CASSFGNTIYF. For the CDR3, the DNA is TGTGCCAGCAGCTTCGGAAACACCATATATTTT.

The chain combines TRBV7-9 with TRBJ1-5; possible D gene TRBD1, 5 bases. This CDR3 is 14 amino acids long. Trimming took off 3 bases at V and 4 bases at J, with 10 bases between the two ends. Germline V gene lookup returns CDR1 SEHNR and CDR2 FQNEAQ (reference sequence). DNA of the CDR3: TGTGCCAGCAGCTTTGGGCAGGGAAATCAGCCCCAGCATTTT. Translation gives CASSFGQGNQPQHF.

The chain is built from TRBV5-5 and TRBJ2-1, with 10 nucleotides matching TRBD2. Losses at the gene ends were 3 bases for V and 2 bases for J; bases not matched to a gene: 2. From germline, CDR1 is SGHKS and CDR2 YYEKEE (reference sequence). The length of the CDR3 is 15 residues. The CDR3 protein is CASSSTSGTYNEQFF. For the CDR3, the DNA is TGTGCCAGCAGCTCCACTAGCGGGACCTACAATGAGCAGTTCTTC.

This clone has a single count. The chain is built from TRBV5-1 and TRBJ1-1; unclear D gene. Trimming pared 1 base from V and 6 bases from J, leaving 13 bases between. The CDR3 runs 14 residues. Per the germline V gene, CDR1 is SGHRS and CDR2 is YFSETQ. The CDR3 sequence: CASSLQGFSAEAFF. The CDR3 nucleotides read TGCGCCAGCAGCTTGCAAGGGTTCAGCGCTGAAGCTTTCTTT.

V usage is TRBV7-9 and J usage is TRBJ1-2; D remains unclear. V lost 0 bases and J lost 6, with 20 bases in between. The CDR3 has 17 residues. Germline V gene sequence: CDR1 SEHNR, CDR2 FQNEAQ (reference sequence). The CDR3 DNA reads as TGTGCCAGCAGCTTAGCGGGTATTAGTGGAGGAGGGCATGGCTACACCTTC. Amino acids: CASSLAGISGGGHGYTF.

The DNA of the CDR3 is TGCAGTGCTAGTTCGGGGACAGGGGTACAAGAGACCCAGTACTTC. Protein sequence: CSASSGTGVQETQYF. V usage is TRBV20-1 and J usage is TRBJ2-5, with 10 nucleotides matching TRBD1. The V and J ends lost 3 bases and 2 bases, in that order; junction bases with no gene match: 6. The CDR3 loop spans 15 amino acids. Per germline, CDR1 DFQATT and CDR2 SNEGSKA (reference sequence).

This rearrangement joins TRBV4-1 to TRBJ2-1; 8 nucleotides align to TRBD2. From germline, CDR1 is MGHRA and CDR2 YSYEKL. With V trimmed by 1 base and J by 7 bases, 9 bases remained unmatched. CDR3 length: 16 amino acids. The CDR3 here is CASSQVIAGIRNEQFF. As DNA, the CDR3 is TGCGCCAGCAGCCAAGTTATAGCGGGGATAAGAAATGAGCAGTTCTTC.

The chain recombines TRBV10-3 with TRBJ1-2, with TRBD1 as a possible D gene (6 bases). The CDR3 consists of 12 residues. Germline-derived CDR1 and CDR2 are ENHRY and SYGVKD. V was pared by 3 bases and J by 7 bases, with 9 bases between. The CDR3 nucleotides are TGTGCCATCAGTGAAACAGGGCTTGGCTACACCTTC. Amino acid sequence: CAISETGLGYTF.

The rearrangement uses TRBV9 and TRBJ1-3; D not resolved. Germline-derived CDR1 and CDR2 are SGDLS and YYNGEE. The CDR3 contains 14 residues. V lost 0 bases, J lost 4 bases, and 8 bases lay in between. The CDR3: CASSVAADGNTIYF. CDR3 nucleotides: TGTGCCAGCAGCGTAGCGGCAGACGGAAACACCATATATTTT.

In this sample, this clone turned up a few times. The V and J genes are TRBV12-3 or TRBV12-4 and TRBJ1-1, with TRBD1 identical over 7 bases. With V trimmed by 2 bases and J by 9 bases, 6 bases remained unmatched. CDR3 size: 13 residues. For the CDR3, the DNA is TGTGCCAGCAGTTTAACCGGACAGGTCCAAGCTTTCTTT. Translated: CASSLTGQVQAFF.

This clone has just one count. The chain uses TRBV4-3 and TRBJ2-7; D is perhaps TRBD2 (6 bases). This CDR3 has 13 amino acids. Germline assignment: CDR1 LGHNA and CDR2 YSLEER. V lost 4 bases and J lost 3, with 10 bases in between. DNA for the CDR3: TGCGCCAGCAGCCGGGACTTTCTCTACGAGCAGTACTTC. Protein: CASSRDFLYEQYF.

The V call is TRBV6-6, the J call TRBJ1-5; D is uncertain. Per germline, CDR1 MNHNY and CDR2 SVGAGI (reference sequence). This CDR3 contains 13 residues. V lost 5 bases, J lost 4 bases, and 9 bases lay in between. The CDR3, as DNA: TGTGCCAGCAGTGCTACACAAAATCAGCCCCAGCATTTT. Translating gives CASSATQNQPQHF.

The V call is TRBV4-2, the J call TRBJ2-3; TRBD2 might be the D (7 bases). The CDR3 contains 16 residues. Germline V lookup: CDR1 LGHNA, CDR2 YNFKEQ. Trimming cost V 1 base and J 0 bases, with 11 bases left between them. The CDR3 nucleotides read TGTGCCAGCAGCCAAGGGGGGGGCCTCAGCACAGATACGCAGTATTTT. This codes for CASSQGGGLSTDTQYF.

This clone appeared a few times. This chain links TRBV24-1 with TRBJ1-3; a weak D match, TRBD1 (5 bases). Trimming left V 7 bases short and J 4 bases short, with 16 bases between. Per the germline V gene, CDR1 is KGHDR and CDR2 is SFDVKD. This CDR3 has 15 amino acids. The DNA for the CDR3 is TGTGCCACCAGCGCCTCAGGGATACCCGGAAACACCATATATTTT. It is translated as CATSASGIPGNTIYF.

This CDR3 reads CASSQGKGSNTGELFF. DNA for the CDR3: TGTGCCAGCAGCCAAGGGAAGGGGTCGAACACCGGGGAGCTGTTTTTT. V and J are TRBV14 and TRBJ2-2; D may be TRBD1 (5 bases). The germline V gene has CDR1 SGHDN and CDR2 FVKESK. V lost 1 base and J 0 bases, leaving 9 bases between the germline ends. The CDR3 covers 16 residues.

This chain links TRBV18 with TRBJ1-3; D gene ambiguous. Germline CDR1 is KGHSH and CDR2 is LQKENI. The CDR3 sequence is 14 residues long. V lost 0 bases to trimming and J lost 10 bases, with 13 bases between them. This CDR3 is CASSPPSKGSTIYF. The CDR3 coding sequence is TGTGCCAGCTCACCACCATCGAAGGGCTCGACCATATATTTT.

In DNA, the CDR3 is TGCACCAGCAGCCAAGATACGGGTCCGGTGGGATATGAAAAACTGTTTTTT. Residues: CTSSQDTGPVGYEKLFF. The V and J genes are TRBV1 and TRBJ1-4. TRBV1 is a documented pseudogene. There are 17 residues in the CDR3.

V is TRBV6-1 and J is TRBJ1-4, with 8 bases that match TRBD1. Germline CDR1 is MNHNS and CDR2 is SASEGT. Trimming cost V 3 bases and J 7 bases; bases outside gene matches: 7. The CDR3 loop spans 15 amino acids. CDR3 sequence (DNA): TGTGCCAGCAGTGAGGACAGGGTCTGGGGTGAAAAACTGTTTTTT. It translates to CASSEDRVWGEKLFF.

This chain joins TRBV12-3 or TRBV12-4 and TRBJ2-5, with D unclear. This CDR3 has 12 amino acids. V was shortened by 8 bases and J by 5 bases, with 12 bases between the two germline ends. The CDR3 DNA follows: TGTGCCAGCGCTATCTACGGGGAGACCCAGTACTTC. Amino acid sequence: CASAIYGETQYF.